The 3 T cell receptor beta chains below come from one sample, sequenced in a study of blood T cell repertoires in COVID-19. Here immunoSEQ multiplex PCR was the method, and the copy in TCRdb shows in-frame clones only, minus some. The table lists around 200,000 clones, over 75% of them singletons, with about 4.1% in the top ten. Sequenced: peripheral blood. These TCRs come from a man aged 45-65 years with acute or convalescent COVID-19.

The rearrangement uses TRBV3-1 (or the pseudogene TRBV3-2) and TRBJ1-2; D is ambiguous. Germline CDR1 is LGHDT and CDR2 is YNNKEL (reference sequence). Trimming shortened V by 6 bases and J by 4 bases, and 15 bases separated the two germline ends. CDR3 length: 14 residues. As DNA, the CDR3 is TGTGCCAGCAGGGATGGGAGGGTCAGCTATGGCTACACCTTC. This encodes CASRDGRVSYGYTF.

The chain recombines TRBV29-1 with TRBJ1-1; D is unresolved. Germline CDR1 reads SQVTM; CDR2 reads ANQGSEA. This CDR3 contains 11 residues. V lost 6 bases and J 3 bases, leaving 8 bases between the germline ends. CDR3 amino acids: CSVSVHTEAFF. Here the CDR3 DNA reads TGCAGCGTCAGCGTGCACACTGAAGCTTTCTTT.

This clone was seen just once. The rearrangement joins TRBV6-5 to TRBJ1-2; 9 positions agree with TRBD1. Germline CDR1 MNHEY, CDR2 SVGAGI. V shed 7 bases, J shed 8 bases, and the junction held 14 bases outside the gene matches. The CDR3 runs 15 residues. CDR3 sequence: CASIDRGATSMGYTF. CDR3 DNA sequence: TGTGCCAGCATCGACAGGGGGGCCACTTCTATGGGCTACACCTTC.